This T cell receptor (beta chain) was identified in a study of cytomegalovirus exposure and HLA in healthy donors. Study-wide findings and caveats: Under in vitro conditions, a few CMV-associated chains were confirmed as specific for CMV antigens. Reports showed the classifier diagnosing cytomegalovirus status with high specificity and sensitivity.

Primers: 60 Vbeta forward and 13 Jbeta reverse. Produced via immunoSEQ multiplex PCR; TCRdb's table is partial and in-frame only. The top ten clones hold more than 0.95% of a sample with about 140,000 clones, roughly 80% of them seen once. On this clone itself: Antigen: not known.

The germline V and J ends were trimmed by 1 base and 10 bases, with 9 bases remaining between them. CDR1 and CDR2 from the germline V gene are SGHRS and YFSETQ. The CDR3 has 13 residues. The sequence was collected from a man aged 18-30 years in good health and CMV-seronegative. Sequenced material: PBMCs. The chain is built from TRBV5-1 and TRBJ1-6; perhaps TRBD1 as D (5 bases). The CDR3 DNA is TGCGCCAGCAGCTTGCTGGGGGGATCACCCCTCCACTTT. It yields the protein CASSLLGGSPLHF.